This TCR beta chain was captured in a study of radiotherapy plus CTLA-4 blockade in lung cancer. Study information: With less than 40% of patients having disease control, objective responses were seen in less than 20%. Study findings and constraints: Clones of tumor-derived TCRs expanded in blood after radiotherapy plus ipilimumab.

Germline CDR1 SGHRS, CDR2 YFSETQ. This CDR3 has 14 amino acids. V dropped 0 bases and J dropped 0 bases, with 6 bases sitting between them. Ipilimumab-mediated CTLA-4 blockade plus focal radiation was given to patients having chemo-refractory metastatic non-small-cell lung cancer. The assay was immunoSEQ multiplex PCR, and TCRdb's table has in-frame clones only and misses some. This table has around 65,000 clones, approximately 80% appearing once. About this clone: Its specificity is not known.

The receptor's source is a human donor with non-small cell lung cancer who had a complete response to radiotherapy plus ipilimumab. The material sequenced was peripheral blood, taken from a patient treated with radiotherapy plus ipilimumab. The V call is TRBV5-1, the J call TRBJ1-1; unclear D gene. CDR3: CASSLEGMNTEAFF. The CDR3 DNA sequence: TGCGCCAGCAGCTTGGAGGGTATGAACACTGAAGCTTTCTTT.